One sample yielded the 8 T cell receptor beta chains listed below, sequenced in a study of cytomegalovirus exposure and HLA in healthy donors. Primers: 60 Vbeta forward and 13 Jbeta reverse. Using immunoSEQ multiplex PCR, the repertoire was profiled, and TCRdb retains in-frame clones only, with some absent. The sample consists of approximately 130,000 clones, 75% to 85% of them appearing once. Sequencing input: PBMCs. The receptor source for this set is a woman aged 45-65 years in good health and CMV-seropositive.

The chain carries TRBV5-1 and TRBJ1-4; D unresolved. Germline loops: CDR1 SGHRS, CDR2 YFSETQ. There are 12 residues in the CDR3. V gave up 4 bases and J gave up 8 bases, with 9 bases separating them. CDR3 residues: CASSLPGEKLFF. The CDR3 DNA reads as TGCGCCAGCAGCCTCCCGGGAGAAAAACTGTTTTTT.

V is TRBV9 and J is TRBJ2-1; 9 bases fit TRBD1. V trimming: 4 bases; J trimming: 7 bases; junction bases outside the gene matches: 3. CDR1 and CDR2 from the germline V gene are SGDLS and YYNGEE. This CDR3 comprises 13 residues. CDR3 nucleotide sequence: TGTGCCAGCAGCAAGACAGGGGGGAATGAGCAGTTCTTC. Translation gives CASSKTGGNEQFF.

The V gene is TRBV19, the J gene TRBJ2-3; TRBD2 agrees at 10 bases. The CDR3 is made up of 13 amino acids. In germline, CDR1 is LNHDA, CDR2 SQIVND (reference sequence). V shed 9 bases and J 6 bases; nucleotides not matched to a gene: 6. For the CDR3, the DNA is TGTGCCAGCCGGACTAGCGGTAGTGATACGCAGTATTTT. Translation: CASRTSGSDTQYF. The whole variable domain, filled in from reference TRBV19 and TRBJ2-3, reads DGGITQSPKYLFRKEGQNVTLSCEQNLNHDAMYWYRQDPGQGLRLIYYSQIVNDFQKGDIAEGYSVSREKKESFPLTVTSAQKNPTAFYLCASRTSGSDTQYFGPGTRLTVL.

The chain links TRBV18 to TRBJ2-7; tentatively, D is TRBD2 (6 bases). Germline V lookup: CDR1 KGHSH, CDR2 LQKENI. The CDR3 runs 12 residues. V dropped 3 bases and J dropped 9 bases, with 12 bases sitting between them. The CDR3: CASSPQEGGQYF. CDR3 coding DNA: TGTGCCAGCTCACCCCAGGAGGGTGGGCAGTACTTC.

The V call is TRBV9, the J call TRBJ2-1; 11 bases agree with TRBD1. After removal of 2 bases from V and 8 bases from J, the junction contained 6 bases not matched to a gene. Germline lookup yields CDR1 SGDLS and CDR2 YYNGEE. The CDR3 has 15 amino acids. The CDR3 nucleotides read TGTGCCAGCAGCGTGAGTGGGACAGGGGGATATGAGCAGTTCTTC. Translation gives CASSVSGTGGYEQFF.

The V gene is TRBV30, the J gene TRBJ1-1, with D possibly being TRBD1 (5 bases). The germline V and J ends were trimmed by 0 bases and 10 bases, with 18 bases remaining between them. The length of the CDR3 is 14 residues. CDR1 and CDR2 (germline): GTSNPN, SVGIG (reference sequence). The CDR3 DNA reads as TGTGCCTGGAGTGTACCTTCAGGGCTGGTACGAGCTTTCTTT. Its translation is CAWSVPSGLVRAFF.

This clone appeared once. The chain combines TRBV4-3 with TRBJ2-2; D may be TRBD2 (5 bases). Germline CDR1 LGHNA, CDR2 YSLEER. Trimming cost V 0 bases and J 1 base, with 12 bases left between them. The CDR3 is made up of 17 amino acids. The CDR3 DNA follows: TGCGCCAGCAGCCAAGATCGGTGGACTTTGAACACCGGGGAGCTGTTTTTT. Residues: CASSQDRWTLNTGELFF.

The chain combines TRBV9 with TRBJ1-1; D not certain. CDR1 is SGDLS and CDR2 is YYNGEE in the germline V gene. Deletions cut 3 bases from V and 4 bases from J, with 7 bases between. The CDR3 length is 12 residues. CDR3 nucleotide sequence: TGTGCCAGCAGCGACGAGCGCACTGAAGCTTTCTTT. Residues: CASSDERTEAFF.